This T cell receptor (beta chain) was identified during a study of blood T cell repertoires in COVID-19. Study at large: Acute and convalescent COVID-19 specimens originated in the United States, Italy and Spain. PBMCs, B-cell-depleted T cells, or T cells were the source of the cDNA or gDNA that made up the material.

The V gene's germline CDR1 is SGHTA and CDR2 FQGNSA. The CDR3 runs 14 residues. V shed 4 bases, J shed 10 bases, and the junction held 11 bases outside the gene matches. Per the study methods: Researchers report that nucleated cell counts were estimated from reference gene primer amplification. Assay: immunoSEQ multiplex PCR; the TCRdb copy retains only in-frame clones and omits some. That table is the source of V, J and clone size, and D and trimming were worked out from the DNA. The repertoire holds under 85,000 clones, with roughly 82% as singletons. The sequenced sample was peripheral blood. The clonotype was recovered from a human donor in a cohort sampled during active COVID-19. The V call is TRBV7-2, the J call TRBJ2-3; 7 bases line up with TRBD2. CDR3 nucleotides: TGTGCCAGCAGCTCAACCTTAGCGGGCCTTTCGCAGTATTTT. Translating gives CASSSTLAGLSQYF.